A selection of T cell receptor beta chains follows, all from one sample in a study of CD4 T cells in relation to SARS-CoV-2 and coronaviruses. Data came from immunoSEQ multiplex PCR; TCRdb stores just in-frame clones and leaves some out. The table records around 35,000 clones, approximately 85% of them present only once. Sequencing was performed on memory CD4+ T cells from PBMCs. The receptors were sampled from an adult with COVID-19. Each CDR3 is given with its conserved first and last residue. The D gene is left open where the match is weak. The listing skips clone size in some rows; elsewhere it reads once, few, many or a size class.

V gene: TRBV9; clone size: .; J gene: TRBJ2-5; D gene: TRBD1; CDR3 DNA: TGTGCCAGCAGCGCCCCAGCCTCGACAGGGAAGGAGACCCAGTACTTC; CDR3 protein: CASSAPASTGKETQYF
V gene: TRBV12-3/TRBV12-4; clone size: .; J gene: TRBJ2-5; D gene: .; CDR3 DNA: TGTGCCAGCAGTTTTACTAGGCCAGAGACCCAGTACTTC; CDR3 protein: CASSFTRPETQYF
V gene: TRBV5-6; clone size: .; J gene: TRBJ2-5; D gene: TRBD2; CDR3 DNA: TGTGCCAGCAGCTTGGGCGGGGGGGAGACCCAGTACTTC; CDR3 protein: CASSLGGGETQYF
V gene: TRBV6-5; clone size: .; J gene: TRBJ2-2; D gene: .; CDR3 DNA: TGTGCCAGCAGAACGAACGCCGGGGAGCTGTTTTTT; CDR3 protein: CASRTNAGELFF
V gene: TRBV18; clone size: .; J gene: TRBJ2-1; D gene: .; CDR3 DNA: TGTGCCAGCTCGCCTGAAAGCCGGGACAATGAGCAGTTCTTC; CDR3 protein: CASSPESRDNEQFF
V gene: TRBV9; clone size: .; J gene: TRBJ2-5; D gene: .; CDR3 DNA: TGTGCCGGCAAACTTCAGGGCCAAGAGACCCAGTACTTC; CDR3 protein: CAGKLQGQETQYF
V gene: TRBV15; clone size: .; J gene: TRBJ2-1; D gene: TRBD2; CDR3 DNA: TGTGCCACCAGCATAGGACTAGCGCCTAGCGGGCAGTTCTTC; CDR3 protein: CATSIGLAPSGQFF
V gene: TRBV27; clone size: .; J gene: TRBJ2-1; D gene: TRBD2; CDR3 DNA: TGTGCCAGCAGTCTCGCCCCTGTGGGGGGGAATGAGCAGTTCTTC; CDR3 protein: CASSLAPVGGNEQFF
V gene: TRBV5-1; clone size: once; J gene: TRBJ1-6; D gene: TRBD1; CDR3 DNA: TGCGCCAGCACCAAATACCGGGACAGGGGGTCACTGGGTTCACCCCTCCACTTT; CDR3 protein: CASTKYRDRGSLGSPLHF
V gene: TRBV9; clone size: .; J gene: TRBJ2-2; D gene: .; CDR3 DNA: TGTGCCAGCAGCCTACGGCGAGGCACCGGGGAGCTGTTTTTT; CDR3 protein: CASSLRRGTGELFF
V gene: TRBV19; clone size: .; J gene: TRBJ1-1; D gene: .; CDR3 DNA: TGTGCCAGTAGTGCTACAGGGACCACTGAAGCTTTCTTT; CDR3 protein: CASSATGTTEAFF
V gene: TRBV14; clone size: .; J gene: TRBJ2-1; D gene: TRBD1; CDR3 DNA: TGTGCCAGCAGCCGGAGAGGACAGGGGGCCTACAATGAGCAGTTCTTC; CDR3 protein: CASSRRGQGAYNEQFF
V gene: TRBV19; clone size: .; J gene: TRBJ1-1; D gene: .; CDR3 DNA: TGTGCCACTCGAATCCGACCGAGCGGGAACACTGAAGCTTTCTTT; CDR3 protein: CATRIRPSGNTEAFF
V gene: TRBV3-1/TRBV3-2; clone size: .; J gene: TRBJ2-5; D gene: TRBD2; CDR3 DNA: TGTGCCAGCAGCCAAGGTCTGGGACTAGCGACCGCAGAGACCCAGTACTTC; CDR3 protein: CASSQGLGLATAETQYF
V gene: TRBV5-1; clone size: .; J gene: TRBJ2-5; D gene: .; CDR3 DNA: TGCGCCAGCAAGCAGGCACTTATGGAGACCCAGTACTTC; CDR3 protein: CASKQALMETQYF
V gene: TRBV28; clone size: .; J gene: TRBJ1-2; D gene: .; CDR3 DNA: TGTGCCAGCAGTGACTTGGAGACACTAGCGTCGTATGGCTACACCTTC; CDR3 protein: CASSDLETLASYGYTF
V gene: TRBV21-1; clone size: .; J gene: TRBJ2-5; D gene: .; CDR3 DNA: TGTGCCAGCAGCAAAGTAATTACCGGGACTAGCGAGGGAGAGACCCAGTACTTC; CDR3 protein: CASSKVITGTSEGETQYF
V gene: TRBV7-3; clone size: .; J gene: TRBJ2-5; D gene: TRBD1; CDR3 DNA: TGTGCCAGCAGCTTAACCGGGACAGGGAGGGAGACCCAGTACTTC; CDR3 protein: CASSLTGTGRETQYF
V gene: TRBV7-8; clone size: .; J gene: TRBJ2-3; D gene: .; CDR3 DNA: TGTGCCAGCAGCCGAGGGATGTTCAGCGACCCGTCAGATACGCAGTATTTT; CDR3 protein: CASSRGMFSDPSDTQYF
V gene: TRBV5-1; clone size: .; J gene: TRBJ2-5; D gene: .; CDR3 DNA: TGCGCCAGCAGCCTGTACAGGGGCGGGGGCCAAGAGACCCAGTACTTC; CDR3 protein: CASSLYRGGGQETQYF
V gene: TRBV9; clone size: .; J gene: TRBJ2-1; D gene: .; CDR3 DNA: TGTGCCAGCAGCGTTAGCGGCAGACACAATGAGCAGTTCTTC; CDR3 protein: CASSVSGRHNEQFF
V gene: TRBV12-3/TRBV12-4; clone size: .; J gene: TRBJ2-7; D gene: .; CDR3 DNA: TGTGCCAGCAGTTTGTGGGCCTACGAGCAGTACTTC; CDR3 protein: CASSLWAYEQYF
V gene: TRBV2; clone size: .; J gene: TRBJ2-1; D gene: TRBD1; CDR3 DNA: TGTGCCAGCGGGACAGGGGCTTACAATGAGCAGTTCTTC; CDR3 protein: CASGTGAYNEQFF